This TCR beta chain was observed in a study of T cell clones after liver transplantation. This clone was seen a single time. Germline V gene data show CDR1 as SGHTA and CDR2 as FQGNSA. The ends lost 4 bases at V and 2 bases at J; junction bases unmatched: 2. This CDR3 has 15 residues. Only in-frame clones appear in the TCRdb table, and some are missing; sequencing was by immunoSEQ multiplex PCR. This repertoire shows some 80,000 clones, roughly 80% found once; its top ten account for 2.1%. The input for sequencing was CD4+ T cells from blood, taken 48 to 50 months after liver transplant. This sequence originates from a human patient who received a liver transplant. Some T cells may be supplied by the graft donor. V and J are TRBV7-2 and TRBJ2-7; the match to TRBD2 covers 13 bases. CDR3 loop: CASSWGTSGAYEQYF. CDR3 DNA: TGTGCCAGCAGCTGGGGGACTAGCGGGGCCTACGAGCAGTACTTC. Using reference TRBV7-2 and TRBJ2-7 for the parts outside the CDR3, the full variable domain is GAGVSQSPSNKVTEKGKDVELRCDPISGHTALYWYRQSLGQGLEFLIYFQGNSAPDKSGLPSDRFSAERTGGSVSTLTIQRTQQEDSAVYLCASSWGTSGAYEQYFGPGTRLTVT.